This T cell receptor beta chain was captured in a study of cytomegalovirus exposure and HLA in healthy donors. Whole-study findings and limits: Of the V segments, some could not be distinguished, including TRBV6-2 and TRBV6-3, and were excluded. The authors enumerated roughly 160 TCR beta chains as linked to cytomegalovirus. Earlier analysis looked at TCR beta V segments, and most were productive about 90% or about 30% of the time.

The PCR was carried out with 60 Vbeta primers and 13 Jbeta primers. Original analysis: A later analysis tallied about 80 million unique TCR beta chains, about 12 million of them shared. Produced via immunoSEQ multiplex PCR; TCRdb's table is partial and in-frame only. V and J calls plus clone size are reproduced from that table; the DNA served to infer D and trimming. The sample shows hundreds of thousands of clones, roughly 87% of them seen only once. The germline CDR1 and CDR2 sequences are SGHVS and FNYEAQ. The CDR3 extends over 13 amino acids. The ends were cut back, 1 base at V and 1 base at J, with 4 bases in the middle. In regard to this clone: Its target is unknown.

Input material: PBMCs. The source is a man aged 35-49 years in good health and CMV-seropositive. The chain carries TRBV7-6 and TRBJ1-1; D is unresolved. The DNA for the CDR3 is TGTGCCAGCAGCTTAGAGCGGAACACTGAAGCTTTCTTT. It is translated as CASSLERNTEAFF.